These T cell receptor beta chains were read from a single sample in a study of T cell clusters in autoimmune cytopenias. Reprocessing the multiplex PCR reads, TCRdb reports a single entry for every CDR3 protein and omits DNA. This sample's table reports fewer than 2,000 distinct CDR3 sequences. The same specimen was also included in a second study, on T cell repertoires in aging, cancer and after chemotherapy.

Material: peripheral blood. These receptors all stem from a human donor with chronic lymphocytic leukemia. Each CDR3 is given with its conserved first and last residue. Not all rows give a size; the values are once, few, many and, for expanded clones, a class.

J gene	clone size	V gene	CDR3 protein
TRBJ2-4	medium-sized	TRBV6-1	CASSEDALSLAKNIQYF
TRBJ2-1	medium-sized	TRBV20-1	CSAKDREIYNEQFF
TRBJ1-2	medium-sized	TRBV6-5	CASTLLDGYTF
TRBJ2-4	medium-sized	TRBV6-6	CASSYGGQGGAKNIQYF
TRBJ1-1	medium-sized	TRBV19	CASNLDRGNTEAFF
TRBJ1-2	NA	TRBV20-1	CSARESTTGGAYGYTF
TRBJ2-3	medium-sized	TRBV7-2	CASRGTSGYSDTQYF
TRBJ2-7	medium-sized	TRBV11-1	CASSSHTPRLLSSYEQYF
TRBJ2-3	large	TRBV19	CASSIEHTDTQYF
TRBJ1-2	medium-sized	TRBV18	CASSPGSDRNYGYTF
TRBJ1-2	medium-sized	TRBV12-3/TRBV12-4	CASSLEVRYHFYGYTF
TRBJ1-5	NA	TRBV9	CASSVADLGQPQHF
TRBJ1-1	medium-sized	TRBV6-5	CASSTLDRLNTEAFF
TRBJ1-2	medium-sized	TRBV5-6	CASRTGTLNYGYTF
TRBJ2-7	medium-sized	TRBV5-5	CASSLHTSYEQYF
TRBJ2-2	large	TRBV6-5	CASSYGGGNTGELFF
TRBJ1-1	medium-sized	TRBV6-5	CASSYLPRTANTEAFF
TRBJ1-1	medium-sized	TRBV5-4	CASSLRGENEAFF
TRBJ2-4	medium-sized	TRBV15	CATSEGQGLAKNIQYF
TRBJ1-2	medium-sized	TRBV6-1	CASSEQGIPYGYTF
TRBJ1-2	large	TRBV6-5	CASTASRDRVITF
TRBJ2-2	medium-sized	TRBV7-6	CASSLGRVNTGELFF
TRBJ1-2	medium-sized	TRBV6-5	CASRGTQGDYGYTF